Here is one T cell receptor beta chain with its context. Some clones are missing from TCRdb's copy, which holds only in-frame ones; the method was immunoSEQ multiplex PCR. Of about 29,000 clones in the sample, 80% to 85% were seen once. The sample originates from a study of blood T cell repertoires in COVID-19. Across the whole study: Samples of COVID-19 (acute and convalescent) were obtained from the United States, Italy and Spain. The analysed material was cDNA or gDNA that came from T cells, B-cell-depleted T cells, or PBMCs.

The CDR3 runs 12 residues. V was shortened by 8 bases and J by 4 bases, with 14 bases between the two germline ends. CDR1 and CDR2 from the germline V gene are GTSNPN and SVGIG (reference sequence). This sequence originates from a man at least 80 years old with active COVID-19. Sequencing was done on a sample of peripheral blood. The genes are TRBV30 and TRBJ1-2; no clear D gene. CDR3 sequence: CATRSSIYGYTF. CDR3 in DNA: TGTGCCACGAGGTCAAGTATCTATGGCTACACCTTC. Based on the CDR3 plus reference TRBV30 and TRBJ1-2, the full variable domain is SQTIHQWPATLVQPVGSPLSLECTVEGTSNPNLYWYRQAAGRGLQLLFYSVGIGQISSEVPQNLSASRPQDRQFILSSKKLLLSDSGFYLCATRSSIYGYTFGSGTRLTVV.